One TCR beta chain is described in this entry. This sample was included in a study of T cell changes during pregnancy in multiple sclerosis. Germline V CDR1 and CDR2: ENHRY, SYGVKD. V lost 6 bases and J lost 3, with 23 bases in between. The length of the CDR3 is 17 residues. Here immunoSEQ multiplex PCR was the method, and the copy in TCRdb shows in-frame clones only, minus some. This table has tens of thousands of clones, 90% to 95% appearing once. The receptor was isolated from a female donor with multiple sclerosis, enrolled in a pregnancy study. This chain connects TRBV10-3 to TRBJ1-1; weak D call: TRBD1 (6 bases). Here the sequenced sample was CD8+ T cells from peripheral blood mononuclear cells, taken in the first trimester of pregnancy. The CDR3 here is CAISPGTGRGGDTEAFF. The CDR3 DNA sequence: TGTGCCATCAGCCCGGGGACCGGCAGGGGAGGGGACACTGAAGCTTTCTTT.